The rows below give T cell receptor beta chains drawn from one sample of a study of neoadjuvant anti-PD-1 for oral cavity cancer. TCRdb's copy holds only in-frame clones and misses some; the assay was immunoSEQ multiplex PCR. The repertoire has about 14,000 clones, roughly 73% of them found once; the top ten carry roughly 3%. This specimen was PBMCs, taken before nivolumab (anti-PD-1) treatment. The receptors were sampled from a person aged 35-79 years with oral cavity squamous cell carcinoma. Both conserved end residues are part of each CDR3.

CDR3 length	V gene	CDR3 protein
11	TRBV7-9	CASSPQYEQYF
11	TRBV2	CASSPYNEQFF
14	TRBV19	CASSILGTSYEQYF
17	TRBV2	CASSPVWDLRSSYEQYF
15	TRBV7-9	CASSLRQGMVGELFF
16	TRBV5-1	CASSFDPSGISYEQYF
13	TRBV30	CAWSGKSNQPQHF
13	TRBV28	CASSDYMEWGAFF
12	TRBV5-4	CASSWQGTEQFF
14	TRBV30	CAWRKTGQGGKLFF
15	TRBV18	CASSPQTAVVDTQYF